Each of the 21 T cell receptor beta chains below was sequenced from the same sample in a study of neoadjuvant anti-PD-1 for oral cavity cancer. Generated by immunoSEQ multiplex PCR, the TCRdb table keeps only in-frame clones and is missing some. This sample has roughly 46,000 clones; 77% occur once, and the top ten carry 4.5% to 5%. Time point reported: after neoadjuvant nivolumab, at surgical resection. The sample was PBMCs, taken after nivolumab (anti-PD-1) treatment. The origin of the receptors is a person between 35 and 79 years old with oral cavity squamous cell carcinoma.

This chain joins TRBV2 and TRBJ1-5; TRBD1 aligns across 8 bases. The CDR3 loop spans 15 amino acids. The V gene's germline CDR1 is SNHLY and CDR2 FYNNEI. J lost 6 bases, V lost 5 bases, and 9 bases had no gene match. In nucleotides, the CDR3 is TGTGCCAGCAGTATTGGTACAGGGGGGTTTCAGCCCCAGCATTTT. Encoded protein: CASSIGTGGFQPQHF.

The CDR3 DNA follows: TGCGCCAGCGGATTTAGCGGGAGAGAAGGGGAGCAGTTCTTC. Translating gives CASGFSGREGEQFF. The rearrangement links TRBV5-1 to TRBJ2-1; 9 bases are a match to TRBD2. Germline V CDR1 and CDR2: SGHRS, YFSETQ. The CDR3 length is 14 residues. Trimming cost V 7 bases and J 10 bases; bases outside gene matches: 12.

This clone is deemed medium-sized. This chain uses TRBV11-3 with TRBJ2-1; TRBD2 matches 10 bases. There are 15 residues in the CDR3. Germline V gene lookup returns CDR1 SGHNT and CDR2 YENEEA. V was pared by 3 bases and J by 7 bases, with 6 bases of the junction left unmatched. The CDR3 spells CASSLRGSGGNEQFF. CDR3 coding DNA: TGTGCCAGCAGCTTGAGGGGTAGCGGGGGGAATGAGCAGTTCTTC.

The rearrangement joins TRBV11-2 to TRBJ1-1, with 10 bases that match TRBD1. Per germline, CDR1 SGHAT and CDR2 FQNNGV. This CDR3 has 13 residues. Trimming took 5 bases from V and 7 from J; bases not matched to a gene: 4. In nucleotides, the CDR3 is TGTGCCAGCAGCAGACAGGGGGCTTATGAAGCTTTCTTT. Protein product: CASSRQGAYEAFF.

The chain joins TRBV2 to TRBJ2-1; D not resolved. V was clipped by 7 bases and J by 5 bases, with 15 bases between them. CDR1 is SNHLY, CDR2 FYNNEI, per germline. The CDR3 sequence is 14 residues long. The CDR3 nucleotides are TGTGCCAGCACCCTTGACGTTCGAAACAATGAGCAGTTCTTC. It encodes CASTLDVRNNEQFF. Combining the CDR3 with reference TRBV2 and TRBJ2-1 gives the whole variable domain EPEVTQTPSHQVTQMGQEVILRCVPISNHLYFYWYRQILGQKVEFLVSFYNNEISEKSEIFDDQFSVERPDGSNFTLKIRSTKLEDSAMYFCASTLDVRNNEQFFGPGTRLTVL.

The chain links TRBV4-1 to TRBJ2-5; no firm D call. CDR3 length equals 13 residues. The ends were cut back, 1 base at V and 9 bases at J, with 12 bases in the middle. Per germline, CDR1 MGHRA and CDR2 YSYEKL. The CDR3 spells CASSQASERAQYF. CDR3 nucleotides: TGCGCCAGCAGCCAAGCCTCCGAACGGGCCCAGTACTTC.

The sample holds one count of this clone. The genes are TRBV18 and TRBJ2-1; 9 bases are a match to TRBD2. Germline CDR1 is KGHSH and CDR2 is LQKENI. The junction had 6 bases not matched to a gene; V was cut back by 1 base and J by 2 bases. The CDR3 totals 17 residues. The CDR3 loop is CASSPQVTSGTYNEQFF. CDR3 sequence (DNA): TGTGCCAGCTCACCACAGGTGACTAGCGGTACCTACAATGAGCAGTTCTTC.

V usage is TRBV6-1 and J usage is TRBJ1-2; no firm D call. V was shortened by 7 bases and J by 8 bases, with 20 bases between the two germline ends. The CDR3 is 14 amino acids. CDR1 is MNHNS, CDR2 SASEGT, per germline. The CDR3 protein is CASTSRRDASGYTF. The CDR3 DNA reads TGTGCCAGCACCTCCCGGAGAGACGCGTCGGGCTACACCTTC.

This clone was seen only once. The V call is TRBV6-5, the J call TRBJ1-2; D gene unclear. The CDR3 loop spans 13 amino acids. Germline CDR1 and CDR2: MNHEY and SVGAGI. Trimming took 6 bases from V and 4 from J, leaving 12 bases between them. CDR3 region: CASSLRTGYGYTF. The CDR3 bases are TGTGCCAGCAGCCTCCGGACCGGCTATGGCTACACCTTC.

CDR3 amino acids: CASSFSKNGGYEQYF. The CDR3 DNA is TGTGCCAGCAGCTTCTCGAAAAATGGGGGTTACGAGCAGTACTTC. This rearrangement joins TRBV7-8 to TRBJ2-7; possibly TRBD1 or TRBD2 for D (5 bases each). V was shortened by 3 bases and J by 4 bases, with 16 bases between the two germline ends. The CDR3 has 15 residues. Germline CDR1 is SGHVS and CDR2 is FQNEAQ.

Relative to its sample, this clone is medium-sized. The CDR3 DNA sequence: TGTGCCAGTAGTCTCCAGATCACCGGGACTAGCGGTTCCTACAATGAGCAGTTCTTC. Protein: CASSLQITGTSGSYNEQFF. The chain carries TRBV19 and TRBJ2-1; TRBD2 aligns across 11 bases. Per the germline V gene, CDR1 is LNHDA and CDR2 is SQIVND (reference sequence). CDR3 length: 19 residues. V was pared by 5 bases and J by 1 base, with 13 bases of the junction left unmatched.

The chain employs TRBV5-1 and TRBJ2-6, with 10 nucleotides matching TRBD1. The germline CDR1 and CDR2 sequences are SGHRS and YFSETQ. CDR3 size: 18 residues. With V trimmed by 3 bases and J by 0 bases, 6 bases remained unmatched. The CDR3: CASSSRTGGASGANVLTF. The CDR3 coding sequence is TGCGCCAGCAGCTCGAGGACAGGGGGAGCCTCTGGGGCCAACGTCCTGACTTTC.

The DNA of the CDR3 is TGTGCCATCAGTGACCCTCGGGGTAGCGGGAGGGCCAGGGGGTCCTACGAGCAGTACTTC. Protein sequence: CAISDPRGSGRARGSYEQYF. The chain employs TRBV10-3 and TRBJ2-7; TRBD2 matches 11 bases. Losses at the gene ends were 3 bases for V and 1 base for J; bases not matched to a gene: 17. The CDR3 runs to 20 residues. CDR1 ENHRY and CDR2 SYGVKD come from the germline V gene.

The chain's CDR3 is CASRGEAKNIQYF. The DNA of the CDR3 is TGTGCCAGCAGGGGGGAAGCCAAAAACATTCAGTACTTC. The chain recombines TRBV27 with TRBJ2-4; D could derive from TRBD1 or TRBD2 (5 bases each). Trimming stripped 6 bases from V and 0 bases from J, with 6 bases between. The CDR3 has 13 residues. Germline V gene lookup returns CDR1 MNHEY and CDR2 SMNVEV (reference sequence).

The rearrangement uses TRBV29-1 and TRBJ2-1; D is uncertain. The germline CDR1 and CDR2 sequences are SQVTM and ANQGSEA. The CDR3 runs to 13 residues. Trimming pared 0 bases from V and 8 bases from J, leaving 11 bases between. The CDR3 coding sequence is TGCAGCGTTGAAGAAAAACCTAACGATGAGCAGTTCTTC. This translates into CSVEEKPNDEQFF.

CDR3 nucleotide sequence: TGTGCCAGCAGCCCTTCCAGGGGTCTTGGCTATGGCTACACCTTC. Translating it yields CASSPSRGLGYGYTF. This chain joins TRBV4-2 and TRBJ1-2; D might be TRBD1 (6 bases). CDR3 length equals 15 residues. Germline lookup yields CDR1 LGHNA and CDR2 YNFKEQ. V lost 4 bases and J lost 4, with 16 bases in between.

This clone was counted once. This chain joins TRBV5-6 and TRBJ2-1, with D perhaps matching TRBD2 (5 bases). This CDR3 region has 17 residues. In germline, CDR1 is SGHDT, CDR2 YYEEEE. V lost 2 bases, J lost 3 bases, and 18 bases lay in between. The CDR3 here is CASSLVLGGYLYNEQFF. The CDR3 DNA sequence: TGTGCCAGCAGCTTAGTACTAGGAGGCTACCTCTACAATGAGCAGTTCTTC.

This chain connects TRBV19 to TRBJ1-5; tentatively, D is TRBD1 (6 bases). Per the germline V gene, CDR1 is LNHDA and CDR2 is SQIVND (reference sequence). The CDR3 extends over 17 amino acids. Trimming shortened V by 5 bases and J by 10 bases, and 27 bases separated the two germline ends. DNA for the CDR3: TGTGCCAGTAGTGCGCACAGGGTCCTCCCCTATCGATATCCCCAGCATTTT. Encoded protein: CASSAHRVLPYRYPQHF.

This chain links TRBV21-1 with TRBJ2-7; the table's D gene call, TRBD1, was not cross checked with the DNA. TRBV21-1 is noted as a pseudogene. This CDR3 spans 15 amino acids. In DNA form, the CDR3 reads TGTGCCAGCAGCAAAGCATACGACAGGGGGTACGAGCAGTACTTC. This gives the protein CASSKAYDRGYEQYF.

The chain recombines TRBV2 with TRBJ1-6; 7 bases agree with TRBD1. J gave up 6 bases and V 8 bases, and 7 bases lay outside the gene matches. This CDR3 comprises 14 residues. In germline, CDR1 is SNHLY, CDR2 FYNNEI. The CDR3 sequence is CASFSTGANSPLHF. The CDR3 nucleotides are TGTGCCAGCTTCTCTACAGGGGCTAATTCACCCCTCCACTTT.

The chain joins TRBV7-3 to TRBJ2-3, with D tentatively TRBD2 (5 bases). Germline CDR1 is SGHTA and CDR2 is FQGTGA. Trimming cost V 2 bases and J 0 bases, with 12 bases left between them. The CDR3 extends over 16 amino acids. The CDR3, as DNA: TGTGCCAGCAGCTTATCAGCGGCAAGTAGCACAGATACGCAGTATTTT. Encoded protein: CASSLSAASSTDTQYF.